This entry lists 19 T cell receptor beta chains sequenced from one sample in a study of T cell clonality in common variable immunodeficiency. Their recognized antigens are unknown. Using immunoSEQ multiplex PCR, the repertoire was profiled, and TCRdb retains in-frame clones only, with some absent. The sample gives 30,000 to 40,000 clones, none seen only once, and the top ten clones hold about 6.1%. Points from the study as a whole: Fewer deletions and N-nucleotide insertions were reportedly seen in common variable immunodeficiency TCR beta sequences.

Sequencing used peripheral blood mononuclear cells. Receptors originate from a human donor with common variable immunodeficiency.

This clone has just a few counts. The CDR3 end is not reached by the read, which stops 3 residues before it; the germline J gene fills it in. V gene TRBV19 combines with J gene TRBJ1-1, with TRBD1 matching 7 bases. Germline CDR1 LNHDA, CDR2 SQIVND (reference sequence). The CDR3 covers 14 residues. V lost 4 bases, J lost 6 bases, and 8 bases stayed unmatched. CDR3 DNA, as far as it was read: TGTGCCAGTAGTACCTCACAGGGGATAGCTGAA. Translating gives CASSTSQGIAE. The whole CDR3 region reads CASSTSQGIAEAFF.

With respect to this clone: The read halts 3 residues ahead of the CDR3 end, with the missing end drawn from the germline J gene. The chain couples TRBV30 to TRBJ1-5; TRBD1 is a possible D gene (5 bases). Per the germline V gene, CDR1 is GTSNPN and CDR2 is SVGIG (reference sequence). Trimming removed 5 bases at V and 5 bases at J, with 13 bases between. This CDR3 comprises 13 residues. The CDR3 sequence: CAWGDRGDQPQHF. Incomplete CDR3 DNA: TGTGCCTGGGGTGACAGAGGGGATCAGCCC.

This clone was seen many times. The covered CDR3 bases are TGTGCCAGCAGCTTACACACAGATGAG. Translated: CASSLHTDE. The CDR3 as a whole reads CASSLHTDEQFF. The chain is built from TRBV11-3 and TRBJ2-1, with D hard to call. The read gets to within 3 residues of the CDR3 end, and the germline J gene fills in the rest. The V and J ends lost 2 bases and 8 bases respectively, with 7 bases between them. This CDR3 contains 12 residues. Germline V gene data show CDR1 as SGHNT and CDR2 as YENEEA.

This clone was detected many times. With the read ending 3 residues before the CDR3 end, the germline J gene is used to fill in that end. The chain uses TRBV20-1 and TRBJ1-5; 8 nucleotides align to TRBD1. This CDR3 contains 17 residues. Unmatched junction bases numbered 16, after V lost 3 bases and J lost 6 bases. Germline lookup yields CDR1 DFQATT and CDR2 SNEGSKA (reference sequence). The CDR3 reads CSASPLLGQGKGQPQHF. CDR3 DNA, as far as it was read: TGCAGTGCTAGCCCCCTCCTCGGACAGGGTAAGGGTCAGCCC.

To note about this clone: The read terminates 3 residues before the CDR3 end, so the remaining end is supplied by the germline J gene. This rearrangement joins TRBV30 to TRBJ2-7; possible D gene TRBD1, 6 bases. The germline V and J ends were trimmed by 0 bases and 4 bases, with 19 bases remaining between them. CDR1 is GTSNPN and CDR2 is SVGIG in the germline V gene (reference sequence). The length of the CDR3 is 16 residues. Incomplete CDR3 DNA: TGTGCCTGGAGTGTACAACCCGGGCAGGGGATGTACGAG. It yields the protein CAWSVQPGQGMYE. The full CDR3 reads CAWSVQPGQGMYEQYF.

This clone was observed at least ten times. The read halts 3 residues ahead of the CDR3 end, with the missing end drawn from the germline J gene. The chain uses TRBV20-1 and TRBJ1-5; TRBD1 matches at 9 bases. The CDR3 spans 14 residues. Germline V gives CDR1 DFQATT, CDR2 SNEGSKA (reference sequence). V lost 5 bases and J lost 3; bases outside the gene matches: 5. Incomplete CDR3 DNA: TGCAGTGCTTTCGGACAGGGGAACAATCAGCCC. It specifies CSAFGQGNNQP. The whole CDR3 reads CSAFGQGNNQPQHF.

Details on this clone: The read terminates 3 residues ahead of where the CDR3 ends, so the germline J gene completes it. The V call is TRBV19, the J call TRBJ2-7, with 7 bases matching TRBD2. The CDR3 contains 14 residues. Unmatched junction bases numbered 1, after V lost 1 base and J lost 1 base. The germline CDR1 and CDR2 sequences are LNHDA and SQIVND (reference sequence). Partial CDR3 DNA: TGTGCCAGTAGTATAGGGGGGGGTTCCTACGAG. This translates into CASSIGGGSYE. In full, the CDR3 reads CASSIGGGSYEQYF.

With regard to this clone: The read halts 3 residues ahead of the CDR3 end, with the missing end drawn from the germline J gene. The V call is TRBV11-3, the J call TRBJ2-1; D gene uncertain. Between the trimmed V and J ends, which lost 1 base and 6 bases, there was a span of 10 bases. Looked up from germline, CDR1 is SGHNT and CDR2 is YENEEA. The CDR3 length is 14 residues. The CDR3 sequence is CASSLGMGPNEQFF. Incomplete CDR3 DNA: TGTGCCAGCAGCTTAGGGATGGGCCCCAATGAG.

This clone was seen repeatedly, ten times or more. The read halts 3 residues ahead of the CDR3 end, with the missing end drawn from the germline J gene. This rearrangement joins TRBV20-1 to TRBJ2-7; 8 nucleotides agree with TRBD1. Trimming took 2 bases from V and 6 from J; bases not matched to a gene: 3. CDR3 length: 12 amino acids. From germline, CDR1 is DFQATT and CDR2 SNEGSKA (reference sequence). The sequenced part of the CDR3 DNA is TGCAGTGCTAGATCGGACAGGGCCGAG. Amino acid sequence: CSARSDRAE. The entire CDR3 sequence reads CSARSDRAEQYF.

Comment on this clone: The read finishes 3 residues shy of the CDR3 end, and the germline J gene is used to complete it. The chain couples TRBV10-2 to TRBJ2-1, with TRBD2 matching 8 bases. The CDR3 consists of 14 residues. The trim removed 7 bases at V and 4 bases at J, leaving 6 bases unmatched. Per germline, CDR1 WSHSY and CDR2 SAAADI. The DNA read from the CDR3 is TGCGCCAGCAACGCGGGGGGCCAATACAATGAG. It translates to CASNAGGQYNE. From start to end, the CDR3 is CASNAGGQYNEQFF.

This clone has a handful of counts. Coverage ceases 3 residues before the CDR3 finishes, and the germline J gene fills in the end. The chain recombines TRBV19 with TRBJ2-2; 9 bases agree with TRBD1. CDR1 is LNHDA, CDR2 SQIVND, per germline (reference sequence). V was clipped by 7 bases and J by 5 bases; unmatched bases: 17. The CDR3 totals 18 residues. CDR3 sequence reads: CASTKKGQGVGRTGELFF. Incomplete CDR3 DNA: TGTGCCAGTACCAAGAAGGGACAGGGCGTGGGGCGGACCGGGGAG.

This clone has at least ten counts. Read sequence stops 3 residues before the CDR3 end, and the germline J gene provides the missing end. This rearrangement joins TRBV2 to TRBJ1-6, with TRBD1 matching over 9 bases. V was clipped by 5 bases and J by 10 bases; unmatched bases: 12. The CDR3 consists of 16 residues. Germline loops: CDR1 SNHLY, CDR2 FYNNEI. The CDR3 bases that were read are TGTGCCAGCAGTCTAACTCCGGGACAGGGAGGATCACCC. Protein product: CASSLTPGQGGSP. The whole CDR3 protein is CASSLTPGQGGSPLHF.

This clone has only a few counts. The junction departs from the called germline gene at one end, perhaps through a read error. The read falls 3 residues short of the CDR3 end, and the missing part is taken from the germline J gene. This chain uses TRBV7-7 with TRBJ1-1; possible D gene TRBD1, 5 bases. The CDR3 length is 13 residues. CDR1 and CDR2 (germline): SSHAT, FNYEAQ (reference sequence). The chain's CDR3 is CASSFRAGTEAFF. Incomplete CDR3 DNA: TGTGCTAGCAGCTTCAGGGCGGGGACTGAA. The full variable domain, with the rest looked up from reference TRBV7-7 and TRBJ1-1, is GAGVSQSPRYKVTKRGQDVTLRCDPISSHATLYWYQQALGQGPEFLTYFNYEAQPDKSGLPSDRFSAERPEGSISTLTIQRTEQRDSAMYRCASSFRAGTEAFFGQGTRLTVV.

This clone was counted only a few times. Incomplete CDR3 DNA: TGTGCCTGGAGACGAATGGGACAGGGTGGCAAAAACATT. It encodes CAWRRMGQGGKNI. In full, the CDR3 is CAWRRMGQGGKNIQYF. This rearrangement joins TRBV30 to TRBJ2-4, with TRBD1 identical over 9 bases. Read sequence stops 3 residues before the CDR3 end, and the germline J gene provides the missing end. The CDR3 contains 16 residues. Per the germline V gene, CDR1 is GTSNPN and CDR2 is SVGIG (reference sequence). The junction had 9 bases not matched to a gene; V was cut back by 3 bases and J by 3 bases.

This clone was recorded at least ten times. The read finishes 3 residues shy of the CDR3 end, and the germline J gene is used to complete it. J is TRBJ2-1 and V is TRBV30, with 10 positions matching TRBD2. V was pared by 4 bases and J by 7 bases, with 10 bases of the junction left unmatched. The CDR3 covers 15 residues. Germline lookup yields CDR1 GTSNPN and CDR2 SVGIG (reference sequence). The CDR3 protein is CAWNDRLAGKNEQFF. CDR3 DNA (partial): TGTGCCTGGAACGACCGACTAGCGGGTAAAAATGAG.

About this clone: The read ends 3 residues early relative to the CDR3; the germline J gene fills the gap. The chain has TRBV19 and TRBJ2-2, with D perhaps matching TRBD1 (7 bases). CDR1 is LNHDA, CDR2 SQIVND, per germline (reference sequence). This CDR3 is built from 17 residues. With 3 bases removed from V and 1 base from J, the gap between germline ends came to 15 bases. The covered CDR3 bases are TGTGCCAGTAGTATTAGCCGACAGGGAGGGAACACCGGGGAG. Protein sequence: CASSISRQGGNTGE. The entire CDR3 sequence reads CASSISRQGGNTGELFF.

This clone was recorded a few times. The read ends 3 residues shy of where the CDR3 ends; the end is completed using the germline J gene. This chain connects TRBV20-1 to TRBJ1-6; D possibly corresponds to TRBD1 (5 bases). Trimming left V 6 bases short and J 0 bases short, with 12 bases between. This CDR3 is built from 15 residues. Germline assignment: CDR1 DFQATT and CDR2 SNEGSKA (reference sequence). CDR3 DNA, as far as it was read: TGCAGTGCCCCGACAGCAAGCTCCTATAATTCACCC. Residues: CSAPTASSYNSP. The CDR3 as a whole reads CSAPTASSYNSPLHF.

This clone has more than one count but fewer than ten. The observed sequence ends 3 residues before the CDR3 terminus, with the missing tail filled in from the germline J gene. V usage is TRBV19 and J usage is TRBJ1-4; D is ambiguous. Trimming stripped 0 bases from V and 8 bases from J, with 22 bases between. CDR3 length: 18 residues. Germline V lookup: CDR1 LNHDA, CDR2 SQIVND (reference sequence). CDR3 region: CASSIDPSLGPPGEKLFF. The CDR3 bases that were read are TGTGCCAGTAGTATAGATCCCTCCTTGGGCCCTCCGGGGGAAAAA.

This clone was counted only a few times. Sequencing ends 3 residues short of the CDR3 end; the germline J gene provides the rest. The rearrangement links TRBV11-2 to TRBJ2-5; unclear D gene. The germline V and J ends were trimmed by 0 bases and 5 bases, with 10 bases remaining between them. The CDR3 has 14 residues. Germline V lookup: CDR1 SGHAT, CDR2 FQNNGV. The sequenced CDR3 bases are TGTGCCAGCAGCTTAGATCTGAGGTTGGAGACC. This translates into CASSLDLRLET. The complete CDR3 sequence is CASSLDLRLETQYF.